This T cell receptor beta chain appears in the sequencing data of a study of shared clonotypes between healthy human individuals. A deep-level run was used for the assay. Assay used: immunoSEQ multiplex PCR; TCRdb lists only in-frame clones, some missing. The sample includes hundreds of thousands of clones, 72% of them seen just once. Germline lookup yields CDR1 MNHEY and CDR2 SMNVEV (reference sequence). V was clipped by 8 bases and J by 4 bases, with 16 bases between them. The CDR3 runs to 14 residues. CD4+ cells were split into CD45RA+ naive and CD45RA-negative memory subsets. Sequencing was performed on memory CD4+ T cells sorted from blood. Subset meaning: CD45RA-negative fraction. The chain recombines TRBV27 with TRBJ2-3, with D maybe TRBD2 (5 bases). The sequence came from a woman in her 30s in good health. CDR3 coding DNA: TGTGCCAGCTGTACGACGGGATCATCAGATACGCAGTATTTT. This encodes CASCTTGSSDTQYF.